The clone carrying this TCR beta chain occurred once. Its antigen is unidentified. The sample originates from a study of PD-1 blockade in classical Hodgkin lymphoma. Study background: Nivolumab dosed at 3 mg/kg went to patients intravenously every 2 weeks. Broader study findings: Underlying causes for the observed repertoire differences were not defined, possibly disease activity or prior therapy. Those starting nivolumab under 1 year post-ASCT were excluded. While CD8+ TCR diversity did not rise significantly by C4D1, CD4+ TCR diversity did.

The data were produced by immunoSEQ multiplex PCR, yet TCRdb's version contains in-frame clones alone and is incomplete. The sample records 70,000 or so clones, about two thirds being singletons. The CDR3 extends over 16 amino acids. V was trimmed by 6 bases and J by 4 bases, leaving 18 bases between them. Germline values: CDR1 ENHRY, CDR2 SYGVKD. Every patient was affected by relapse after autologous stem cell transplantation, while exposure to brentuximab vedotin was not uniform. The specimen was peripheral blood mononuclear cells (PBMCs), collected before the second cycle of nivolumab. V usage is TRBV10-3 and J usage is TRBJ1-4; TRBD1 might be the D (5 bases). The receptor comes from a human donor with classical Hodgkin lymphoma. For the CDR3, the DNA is TGTGCCATCAGCGACCTTAGGGACGGGGTTAATGAAAAACTGTTTTTT. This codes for CAISDLRDGVNEKLFF.